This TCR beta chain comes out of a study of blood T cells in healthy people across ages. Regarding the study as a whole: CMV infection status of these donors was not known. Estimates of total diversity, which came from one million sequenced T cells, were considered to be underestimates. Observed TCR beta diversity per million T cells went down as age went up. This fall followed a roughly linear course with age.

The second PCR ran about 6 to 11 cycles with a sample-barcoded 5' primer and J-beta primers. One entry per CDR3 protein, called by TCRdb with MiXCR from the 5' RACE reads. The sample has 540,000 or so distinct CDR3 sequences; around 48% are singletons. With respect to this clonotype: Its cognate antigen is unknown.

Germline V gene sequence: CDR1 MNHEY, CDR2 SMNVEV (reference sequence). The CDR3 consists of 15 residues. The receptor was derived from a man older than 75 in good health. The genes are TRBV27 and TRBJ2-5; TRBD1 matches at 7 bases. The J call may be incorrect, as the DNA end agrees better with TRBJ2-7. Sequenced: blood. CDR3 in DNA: TGTGCCAGCAGTTTATCCGGGACAGTAAGTGGCGAGCAGTACTTC. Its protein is CASSLSGTVSGEQYF.